The rows below give T cell receptor beta chains drawn from one sample of a study of beta chain features in type 1 diabetes. Clones were read by immunoSEQ multiplex PCR, and TCRdb kept only the in-frame ones, dropping some. The repertoire holds 300,000 to 450,000 clones, roughly 12% seen once, with 0.0095% to 0.011% in the top ten. Sequencing input: naive CD4+ T cells from blood. Receptors originate from a woman in her late teens or twenties with type 1 diabetes. Both conserved end residues are part of each CDR3. Fields, in order: clone size, V gene, CDR3 length, D gene, J gene, CDR3 protein, CDR3 DNA. The D gene is left open where the match is weak. Part of the rows lack a size; the others show once, few, many or a class for expanded clones.

clone size: NA; V gene: TRBV30; CDR3 length: 13; D gene: NA; J gene: TRBJ1-5; CDR3 protein: CAWSGQNHQPQHF; CDR3 DNA: TGTGCCTGGTCTGGACAGAACCATCAGCCCCAGCATTTT
clone size: few; V gene: TRBV29-1; CDR3 length: 13; D gene: NA; J gene: TRBJ1-1; CDR3 protein: CSVAYRLRTEAFF; CDR3 DNA: TGCAGCGTTGCCTACAGGTTGAGAACTGAAGCTTTCTTT
clone size: NA; V gene: TRBV7-2; CDR3 length: 18; D gene: NA; J gene: TRBJ1-5; CDR3 protein: CASSLSAGVFRSNQPQHF; CDR3 DNA: TGTGCCAGCAGCTTAAGCGCAGGGGTCTTTAGGAGCAATCAGCCCCAGCATTTT
clone size: few; V gene: TRBV5-1; CDR3 length: 15; D gene: TRBD2; J gene: TRBJ2-1; CDR3 protein: CASSLRAGGINEQFF; CDR3 DNA: TGCGCCAGCAGCTTGAGGGCGGGAGGCATCAATGAGCAGTTCTTC
clone size: few; V gene: TRBV25-1; CDR3 length: 14; D gene: NA; J gene: TRBJ2-3; CDR3 protein: CASSQEASTDTQYF; CDR3 DNA: TGTGCCAGCAGTCAAGAGGCTAGCACAGATACGCAGTATTTT
clone size: few; V gene: TRBV29-1; CDR3 length: 13; D gene: NA; J gene: TRBJ1-1; CDR3 protein: CSVEGRVNTEAFF; CDR3 DNA: TGCAGCGTTGAGGGCAGGGTGAACACTGAAGCTTTCTTT
clone size: few; V gene: TRBV28; CDR3 length: 15; D gene: NA; J gene: TRBJ2-5; CDR3 protein: CASSFPGGRQETQYF; CDR3 DNA: TGTGCCAGCAGTTTCCCCGGAGGTCGCCAAGAGACCCAGTACTTC
clone size: NA; V gene: TRBV9; CDR3 length: 18; D gene: NA; J gene: TRBJ1-2; CDR3 protein: CASSPSLERSSPSYGYTF; CDR3 DNA: TGTGCCAGCAGCCCGAGTCTGGAACGGAGTTCCCCTAGCTATGGCTACACCTTC
clone size: few; V gene: TRBV7-2; CDR3 length: 13; D gene: NA; J gene: TRBJ2-7; CDR3 protein: CASSLRSVGEQYF; CDR3 DNA: TGTGCCAGCAGCTTAAGGAGCGTCGGCGAGCAGTACTTC
clone size: few; V gene: TRBV7-9; CDR3 length: 15; D gene: NA; J gene: TRBJ1-3; CDR3 protein: CASSLAGGSGNTIYF; CDR3 DNA: TGTGCCAGCAGCTTAGCGGGAGGCTCTGGAAACACCATATATTTT
clone size: few; V gene: TRBV30; CDR3 length: 12; D gene: NA; J gene: TRBJ2-7; CDR3 protein: CAWSVLFYEQYF; CDR3 DNA: TGTGCCTGGAGTGTACTCTTCTACGAGCAGTACTTC
clone size: few; V gene: TRBV28; CDR3 length: 16; D gene: NA; J gene: TRBJ2-1; CDR3 protein: CASSSHGPPGYNEQFF; CDR3 DNA: TGTGCCAGCAGTTCCCACGGCCCTCCGGGCTACAATGAGCAGTTCTTC
clone size: NA; V gene: TRBV5-1; CDR3 length: 15; D gene: TRBD2; J gene: TRBJ2-3; CDR3 protein: CASSLRLADTDTQYF; CDR3 DNA: TGCGCCAGCAGCTTGAGGCTAGCGGACACAGATACGCAGTATTTT
clone size: NA; V gene: TRBV7-3; CDR3 length: 15; D gene: TRBD2; J gene: TRBJ2-5; CDR3 protein: CASSLGSGRGETQYF; CDR3 DNA: TGTGCCAGCAGCTTAGGAAGCGGGAGAGGAGAGACCCAGTACTTC
clone size: NA; V gene: TRBV11-3; CDR3 length: 14; D gene: NA; J gene: TRBJ2-2; CDR3 protein: CASSLGRGTGELFF; CDR3 DNA: TGTGCCAGCAGCTTAGGCCGGGGAACCGGGGAGCTGTTTTTT
clone size: NA; V gene: TRBV7-3; CDR3 length: 16; D gene: TRBD2; J gene: TRBJ2-3; CDR3 protein: CASRHMQRDLTDTQYF; CDR3 DNA: TGTGCCAGCAGACATATGCAGCGGGACCTCACAGATACGCAGTATTTT
clone size: NA; V gene: TRBV15; CDR3 length: 15; D gene: TRBD2; J gene: TRBJ2-3; CDR3 protein: CATSLSRGRTDTQYF; CDR3 DNA: TGTGCCACCAGTCTCTCTCGCGGGAGAACAGATACGCAGTATTTT
clone size: NA; V gene: TRBV30; CDR3 length: 13; D gene: NA; J gene: TRBJ1-4; CDR3 protein: CAWSPGMSEKLFF; CDR3 DNA: TGTGCCTGGAGTCCGGGGATGAGTGAAAAACTGTTTTTT
clone size: NA; V gene: TRBV11-3; CDR3 length: 14; D gene: NA; J gene: TRBJ2-7; CDR3 protein: CASSSTMTTNGQYF; CDR3 DNA: TGTGCCAGCAGCTCCACTATGACTACTAACGGGCAGTACTTC
clone size: NA; V gene: TRBV6-5; CDR3 length: 13; D gene: TRBD1; J gene: TRBJ2-7; CDR3 protein: CAIGDDRAYEQYF; CDR3 DNA: TGTGCCATCGGGGACGACAGGGCCTACGAGCAGTACTTC
clone size: NA; V gene: TRBV29-1; CDR3 length: 13; D gene: TRBD1; J gene: TRBJ1-1; CDR3 protein: CSGRGQGNTEAFF; CDR3 DNA: TGCAGCGGGAGGGGACAGGGTAACACTGAAGCTTTCTTT
clone size: few; V gene: TRBV5-6; CDR3 length: 12; D gene: NA; J gene: TRBJ2-3; CDR3 protein: CASSSYTDTQYF; CDR3 DNA: TGTGCCAGCAGCTCTTACACAGATACGCAGTATTTT
clone size: NA; V gene: TRBV5-1; CDR3 length: 16; D gene: TRBD2; J gene: TRBJ2-1; CDR3 protein: CASSVSGADSYNEQFF; CDR3 DNA: TGCGCCAGCAGCGTTAGCGGGGCCGACTCCTACAATGAGCAGTTCTTC
clone size: NA; V gene: TRBV10-2; CDR3 length: 13; D gene: TRBD1; J gene: TRBJ2-5; CDR3 protein: CASTDRGRETQYF; CDR3 DNA: TGCGCCAGCACGGACAGGGGCAGAGAGACCCAGTACTTC